The clone carrying this T cell receptor (beta chain) was observed a handful of times. TCRdb reprocessed the 5' RACE reads with MiXCR, giving one entry per CDR3 protein. The sample carries a few hundred thousand distinct CDR3 sequences, 16% recorded once. This specimen belongs to a study of T-cell memory formation after mild COVID-19. The germline gives CDR1 SGDLS, CDR2 YYNGEE. The CDR3 runs 14 residues. Unmatched junction bases numbered 5, after V lost 3 bases and J lost 5 bases. The chain is built from TRBV9 and TRBJ2-3; 8 bases align to TRBD2. Material: PBMCs or a T cell subset sorted from them (not recorded which). The sequence came from a man aged 18-30 years who had mild COVID-19 (a few samples of this study predate the infection). Cell type and time point are not known. The CDR3 reads CASSAERGQDTQYF. CDR3 nucleotides: TGTGCCAGCAGCGCGGAGCGGGGGCAAGATACGCAGTATTTT.